The source of this TCR beta chain is a study of blood T cell repertoires in COVID-19. Germline CDR1 DFQATT, CDR2 SNEGSKA (reference sequence). J gave up 9 bases and V 3 bases, and 6 bases lay outside the gene matches. The CDR3 is made up of 13 amino acids. Data came from immunoSEQ multiplex PCR; TCRdb stores just in-frame clones and leaves some out. The sample has about 190,000 clones; around 85% are singletons. The chain employs TRBV20-1 and TRBJ2-4, with TRBD2 matching 9 bases. Material: peripheral blood. The origin of this receptor is a woman aged 45-65 years with acute or convalescent COVID-19. Here the CDR3 DNA reads TGCAGTGCTAGTACAGCGGGAGGAGGCATTCAGTACTTC. It is translated as CSASTAGGGIQYF.